A single sample gave rise to the 24 T cell receptor beta chains below, sequenced in a study of control samples from healthy donors and cancer patients. Using immunoSEQ multiplex PCR, the repertoire was profiled, and TCRdb retains in-frame clones only, with some absent. The repertoire consists of about 120,000 clones, with over 85% occurring once and the leading ten covering less than 4.5%. The material sequenced was blood. The origin of the receptors is a man younger than 40 in good health.

The CDR3 nucleotides read TGTGCCAGCAGCCCCCCGGCTCAGTACGAGCAGTACTTC. It yields the protein CASSPPAQYEQYF. This chain connects TRBV3-1 (or the pseudogene TRBV3-2) to TRBJ2-7; D is undetermined. The CDR3 spans 13 residues. Germline CDR1 and CDR2: LGHDT and YNNKEL (reference sequence). Trimming removed 4 bases at V and 4 bases at J, with 11 bases between.

Only one count was recorded for this clone. The chain is built from TRBV2 and TRBJ1-5; no definite D call. The CDR3 spans 14 residues. CDR1 is SNHLY and CDR2 is FYNNEI in the germline V gene. Between the trimmed V and J ends, which lost 2 bases and 5 bases, there was a span of 10 bases. The CDR3 DNA sequence: TGTGCCAGCAGTGAATCCGGCGCTCATCAGCCCCAGCATTTT. It is translated as CASSESGAHQPQHF.

The CDR3 DNA is TGTGCCAGCAGGACCAGAAGCAATGAGCAGTTCTTC. Encoded protein: CASRTRSNEQFF. The chain uses TRBV12-3 or TRBV12-4 and TRBJ2-1; the D is unclear. This CDR3 is built from 12 residues. The V end was cut by 6 bases, the J end by 6 bases, with 9 bases between.

The chain uses TRBV27 and TRBJ2-2; tentatively, D is TRBD1 or TRBD2 (7 bases each). V shed 3 bases and J shed 6 bases, with 11 bases lying between them. Germline CDR1 and CDR2: MNHEY and SMNVEV (reference sequence). This CDR3 has 14 amino acids. CDR3 residues: CASSFQGGAGELFF. CDR3 nucleotides: TGTGCCAGCAGTTTCCAGGGGGGGGCCGGGGAGCTGTTTTTT.

This clone occurred once. The chain carries TRBV27 and TRBJ2-7; perhaps TRBD1 as D (5 bases). Germline V gives CDR1 MNHEY, CDR2 SMNVEV (reference sequence). V dropped 9 bases and J dropped 2 bases, with 14 bases sitting between them. The CDR3 has 13 residues. This chain's CDR3 is CASLPAGTYEQYF. CDR3 in DNA: TGTGCCAGTCTCCCGGCAGGGACCTACGAGCAGTACTTC.

The chain recombines TRBV6-2 or TRBV6-3 with TRBJ1-4, with TRBD1 matching over 7 bases. The J segment lost 0 bases and the V segment lost 2 bases, leaving 3 bases of the junction unmatched. CDR1 MNHEY and CDR2 SVGEGT come from the germline V gene. CDR3 size: 16 residues. This CDR3 is CASSYDRVTTNEKLFF. The CDR3 DNA reads TGTGCCAGCAGTTACGACAGGGTGACAACTAATGAAAAACTGTTTTTT.

The chain employs TRBV19 and TRBJ2-2; TRBD1 matches 7 bases. J gave up 4 bases and V 6 bases, and 8 bases lay outside the gene matches. This CDR3 has 15 residues. Germline V gene data show CDR1 as LNHDA and CDR2 as SQIVND (reference sequence). The CDR3: CASRRDRASTGELFF. The DNA for the CDR3 is TGTGCCAGTAGACGAGACAGGGCCAGCACCGGGGAGCTGTTTTTT.

The gene calls are TRBV13 and TRBJ2-3; 8 positions match TRBD1. The germline gives CDR1 PRHDT, CDR2 FYEKMQ (reference sequence). The CDR3 has 17 amino acids. The V segment lost 5 bases and the J segment 4 bases; nucleotides outside the gene matches: 14. As DNA, the CDR3 is TGTGCCAGCAGCAAATTATTCGGACAGGGTTCCCCAGATACGCAGTATTTT. Encoded protein: CASSKLFGQGSPDTQYF.

The chain links TRBV6-4 to TRBJ2-3, with 7 nucleotides matching TRBD1. The V gene end was trimmed by 0 bases and the J gene end by 3 bases; junction bases not matched to a gene: 9. CDR3 length: 17 amino acids. Per the germline V gene, CDR1 is MRHNA and CDR2 is SNTAGT. CDR3 in DNA: TGTGCCAGCAGTGACTCAGGAGACAGGGCTACGACAGATACGCAGTATTTT. It specifies CASSDSGDRATTDTQYF.

The V gene is TRBV4-2, the J gene TRBJ2-7; D uncertain. Trimming removed 3 bases from V and 2 bases from J, with 17 bases in between. There are 16 residues in the CDR3. Germline V CDR1 and CDR2: LGHNA, YNFKEQ. The CDR3 sequence: CASSQEKKSFTYEQYF. DNA of the CDR3: TGTGCCAGCAGCCAGGAAAAAAAAAGCTTTACCTACGAGCAGTACTTC.

The chain recombines TRBV6-5 with TRBJ1-5; 10 positions match TRBD1. Germline V gives CDR1 MNHEY, CDR2 SVGAGI. V trimming: 2 bases; J trimming: 11 bases; junction bases outside the gene matches: 12. The CDR3 is 16 residues long. CDR3 sequence reads: CASSYRGTGAPGSQHF. The CDR3 DNA reads as TGTGCCAGCAGTTACAGGGGGACAGGGGCTCCCGGGTCCCAGCATTTT.

In this sample, this clone turned up once. The J gene is TRBJ2-7, the V gene TRBV10-1; D remains ambiguous. Germline-derived CDR1 and CDR2 are WNHNN and SYGVQD (reference sequence). CDR3 length equals 11 residues. Trimming removed 4 bases at V and 4 bases at J, with 5 bases between. CDR3 loop: CASSVGYEQYF. In nucleotides, the CDR3 is TGCGCCAGCAGTGTCGGGTACGAGCAGTACTTC.

This chain links TRBV7-2 with TRBJ2-2; TRBD1 agrees at 7 bases. Germline V lookup: CDR1 SGHTA, CDR2 FQGNSA. The length of the CDR3 is 16 residues. The junction had 4 bases not matched to a gene; V was cut back by 2 bases and J by 1 base. The CDR3 region has the DNA TGTGCCAGCAGCTTAATGGGGACAGAGAACACCGGGGAGCTGTTTTTT. Translation gives CASSLMGTENTGELFF.

This chain links TRBV10-3 with TRBJ2-1; 13 nucleotides agree with TRBD2. The CDR3 is made up of 19 amino acids. Germline CDR1 reads ENHRY; CDR2 reads SYGVKD. J was trimmed by 0 bases and V by 4 bases; bases with no gene match: 9. CDR3 in DNA: TGTGCCATCAGTGGTACTAGCGGGGGGGACCTTAGCTCCTACAATGAGCAGTTCTTC. Its translation: CAISGTSGGDLSSYNEQFF.

This clone came up once. V and J are TRBV5-5 and TRBJ2-7; TRBD2 might be the D (5 bases). This CDR3 contains 15 residues. The V end was cut by 0 bases, the J end by 6 bases, with 16 bases between. The germline CDR1 and CDR2 sequences are SGHKS and YYEKEE (reference sequence). The CDR3: CASSLAGRETTEQYF. For the CDR3, the DNA is TGTGCCAGCAGCTTGGCCGGACGGGAAACAACCGAGCAGTACTTC.

This chain connects TRBV19 to TRBJ1-2; D unclear. V gave up 3 bases and J gave up 7 bases, with 15 bases separating them. Germline V gene data show CDR1 as LNHDA and CDR2 as SQIVND (reference sequence). The CDR3 is made up of 14 amino acids. The DNA for the CDR3 is TGTGCCAGTAGTATGAGGAACGGAGTCGGTGGCTACACCTTC. Its protein product is CASSMRNGVGGYTF.

The J gene is TRBJ1-4, the V gene TRBV13; possible D gene TRBD1, 5 bases. This CDR3 has 14 residues. V shed 4 bases and J shed 4 bases, with 10 bases lying between them. In germline, CDR1 is PRHDT, CDR2 FYEKMQ (reference sequence). This CDR3 reads CASSSGTYNEKLFF. CDR3 nucleotide sequence: TGTGCCAGCAGCTCCGGGACCTATAATGAAAAACTGTTTTTT.

The chain combines TRBV14 with TRBJ1-1; 8 positions agree with TRBD1. V shed 0 bases, J shed 0 bases, and the junction held 3 bases outside the gene matches. The CDR3 runs 16 residues. CDR1 and CDR2 (germline): SGHDN, FVKESK. CDR3 sequence reads: CASSQDRTGMNTEAFF. In nucleotides, the CDR3 is TGTGCCAGCAGCCAAGATAGGACAGGGATGAACACTGAAGCTTTCTTT.

Points on this clone: The junction departs from the called germline gene at one end, perhaps through a read error. This chain connects TRBV5-8 to TRBJ2-4; 9 nucleotides line up with TRBD1. Germline CDR1 is SGHTS and CDR2 is YDEGEE. The CDR3 sequence is 13 residues long. The CDR3 region has the DNA TGTGCCAGCAGCTTATGGGACAGGGATTTTCTGGGCTTC. Translation gives CASSLWDRDFLGF.

The chain employs TRBV4-1 and TRBJ2-1, with a possible D match to TRBD2 (6 bases). The CDR3 consists of 17 residues. Germline CDR1 is MGHRA and CDR2 is YSYEKL. Trimming removed 0 bases from V and 9 bases from J, with 21 bases in between. The DNA of the CDR3 is TGCGCCAGCAGCCAAGATGGTAGTCGGCTAGCGTTGACTGAGCAGTTCTTC. This codes for CASSQDGSRLALTEQFF.

The rearrangement uses TRBV18 and TRBJ2-3; perhaps TRBD1 as D (6 bases). The V end lost 1 base, the J end lost 0 bases, and 8 bases lay between the germline ends. Germline CDR1 KGHSH, CDR2 LQKENI. The CDR3 length is 15 residues. This CDR3 is CASSPRTASTDTQYF. CDR3 DNA: TGTGCCAGCTCACCACGGACAGCTAGCACAGATACGCAGTATTTT.

The chain is built from TRBV4-3 and TRBJ1-1, with TRBD1 as a possible D gene (6 bases). CDR3 length equals 14 residues. From germline, CDR1 is LGHNA and CDR2 YSLEER. V dropped 7 bases and J dropped 0 bases, with 12 bases sitting between them. This chain's CDR3 is CASTSDSLNTEAFF. CDR3 coding DNA: TGCGCCAGCACCTCGGACAGTTTGAACACTGAAGCTTTCTTT.

This clone has only one observation. Other DNA sequences of this sample code for an identical CDR3. This rearrangement joins TRBV7-3 to TRBJ2-5; 7 bases are a match to TRBD2. V shed 2 bases and J 2 bases; nucleotides not matched to a gene: 2. This CDR3 region has 14 residues. CDR1 is SGHTA, CDR2 FQGTGA, per germline. CDR3 nucleotide sequence: TGTGCCAGCAGCTTATCGGGGGGACAAGAGACCCAGTACTTC. It encodes CASSLSGGQETQYF.

This clone was observed a single time. This CDR3 is CASGERGRTEAFF. DNA for the CDR3: TGTGCCAGTGGGGAAAGGGGACGGACTGAAGCTTTCTTT. This chain connects TRBV19 to TRBJ1-1; D is perhaps TRBD1 (5 bases). The V end lost 8 bases, the J end lost 5 bases, and 15 bases lay between the germline ends. The CDR3 totals 13 residues. The germline CDR1 and CDR2 sequences are LNHDA and SQIVND (reference sequence).